This note documents a single TCR beta chain sequence. This sample is part of a study of T cells in Graves' hyperthyroidism and ophthalmopathy. There were TCR beta CDR3 regions amplified from RNA transcripts. First-round RT-PCR of the TCR CDR3 relied on the HTBI primer set. MiXCR, run by TCRdb on the multiplex PCR reads, gives a single entry per CDR3 protein. The sample has about 200,000 distinct CDR3 sequences; less than 20% are singletons. CDR3 length equals 14 residues. CDR1 and CDR2 from the germline V gene are KGHDR and SFDVKD. The V and J ends lost 5 bases and 4 bases respectively, with 11 bases between them.

This TCR was recovered from a woman in her fifties or sixties with Graves' hyperthyroidism. V gene TRBV24-1 combines with J gene TRBJ2-1; possibly TRBD1 for D (6 bases). Sequenced sample: blood. The CDR3, as DNA: TGTGCCACCAGTGTCGCCAGGGGTTACAATGAGCAGTTCTTC. Translating it yields CATSVARGYNEQFF.